The rows below give T cell receptor beta chains drawn from one sample of a study of cytomegalovirus exposure and HLA in healthy donors. Data came from immunoSEQ multiplex PCR; TCRdb stores just in-frame clones and leaves some out. The profile covers 150,000 to 200,000 clones, with roughly 89% appearing a single time and more than 1.2% taken by the ten largest. The sequenced sample consisted of PBMCs. The receptors come from a woman aged 25 to 39 in good health and CMV-seronegative. The CDR3 runs from the conserved cysteine through the conserved F or W. Each record gives: CDR3 length, clone size, D gene, J gene, V gene, CDR3 DNA, CDR3 protein. A D gene is named only where the DNA matches it firmly. Expanded clones get a size class; other rows say once, few or many, or leave the size out.

>14|NA|NA|TRBJ1-2|TRBV30
TGTGCCTGGAGTGTAAGTTCAACCAGCGGTGGCTACACCTTC
CAWSVSSTSGGYTF
>15|NA|NA|TRBJ1-2|TRBV6-1
TGTGCCAGCAGTGAAGGTCCCACAGGGTATTATGGCTACACCTTC
CASSEGPTGYYGYTF
>14|NA|NA|TRBJ2-2|TRBV5-1
TGCGCCAGCAGCTTGGGGGGCGACACCGGGGAGCTGTTTTTT
CASSLGGDTGELFF
>15|once|TRBD1|TRBJ1-1|TRBV2
TGTGCCAGCAGAGGGGACAGGGGCGCGGACACTGAAGCTTTCTTT
CASRGDRGADTEAFF
>15|few|TRBD2|TRBJ2-2|TRBV6-1
TGTGCCAGCAGTGGGGGGAGGGCGGGCACCGGGGAGCTGTTTTTT
CASSGGRAGTGELFF
>16|NA|NA|TRBJ1-4|TRBV5-8
TGTGCCAGCAGCTTTTCGGGGGGCCGGTCTAATGAAAAACTGTTTTTT
CASSFSGGRSNEKLFF
>14|NA|TRBD1|TRBJ1-4|TRBV6-1
TGTGCCAGCACTTACAGGGGGCTGGTTGAAAAACTGTTTTTT
CASTYRGLVEKLFF
>13|NA|NA|TRBJ1-2|TRBV2
TGTGCCAGCCTATGGGACGGGAGAAATGGCTACACCTTC
CASLWDGRNGYTF
>17|NA|TRBD1|TRBJ1-4|TRBV14
TGTGCCAGCAGCCCGTACCCGCGGCAGGGGGCATATGAAAAACTGTTTTTT
CASSPYPRQGAYEKLFF
>14|NA|NA|TRBJ1-1|TRBV6-1
TGTGCCAGCAGTGAAGCGCCACGGGGGACTGAAGCTTTCTTT
CASSEAPRGTEAFF
>15|NA|TRBD2|TRBJ2-1|TRBV4-3
TGCGCCAGCAGCCAAGACCGGGGAGGGGCCGTTGAGCAGTTCTTC
CASSQDRGGAVEQFF
>14|NA|TRBD2|TRBJ2-7|TRBV6-5
TGTGCCAGCAGTTACTCGGGGAGGGGCGGGGAGCAGTACTTC
CASSYSGRGGEQYF
>15|once|TRBD1|TRBJ2-2|TRBV30
TGTGCCTGGAGTACCGGGACAGGGGTGCTCGGGGAGCTGTTTTTT
CAWSTGTGVLGELFF
>14|NA|NA|TRBJ1-5|TRBV15
TGTGCCACCAGCAGAGACAGAACTACCCAGCCCCAGCATTTT
CATSRDRTTQPQHF
>14|NA|NA|TRBJ2-7|TRBV9
TGTGCCAGCAGCGTAGCAGTGGGGCCTTACGAGCAGTACTTC
CASSVAVGPYEQYF
>13|NA|TRBD2|TRBJ2-1|TRBV19
TGTGCCAGCCGACTAGCGGGGGACGGTGAGCAGTTCTTC
CASRLAGDGEQFF
>14|NA|TRBD1|TRBJ2-7|TRBV7-7
TGTGCTAGCAGCCAAAATGGACAGGCCTACGAGCAGTACTTC
CASSQNGQAYEQYF
>15|NA|NA|TRBJ1-1|TRBV18
TGTGCCAGCTCAAGCTATCAGGGGAAGAACACTGAAGCTTTCTTT
CASSSYQGKNTEAFF
>14|NA|TRBD2|TRBJ2-2|TRBV10-2
TGCGCCACCGCACTAGCGGAGAACACCGGGGAGCTGTTTTTT
CATALAENTGELFF
>15|once|TRBD1|TRBJ1-1|TRBV7-9
TGTGCCAGCAGCCCCGGACAGGGCGGGAACACTGAAGCTTTCTTT
CASSPGQGGNTEAFF
>22|NA|TRBD2|TRBJ2-1|TRBV4-2
TGTGCCAGCAGCCAAGAAAGGTATGCGGGGGGGCTGATCCAATCACAATCGGATGAGCAGTTCTTC
CASSQERYAGGLIQSQSDEQFF
>17|NA|TRBD2|TRBJ2-7|TRBV11-2
TGTGCCAGCAGTCGGGGCCCTCTAGCGGGGGGGCCCTACGAGCAGTACTTC
CASSRGPLAGGPYEQYF
>13|NA|NA|TRBJ2-7|TRBV15
TGTGCCACCAGCAGAGGCCAGGGGTGGGAGCAGTACTTC
CATSRGQGWEQYF
>13|NA|NA|TRBJ2-7|TRBV5-1
TGCGCCAGCAGTTACGGACAGCCCTACGAGCAGTACTTC
CASSYGQPYEQYF
>15|NA|TRBD2|TRBJ2-5|TRBV7-8
TGTGCCAGCAGCGTCGGGAGGCCTGGGGGAGAGACCCAGTACTTC
CASSVGRPGGETQYF
>20|NA|TRBD1|TRBJ1-6|TRBV4-3
TGCGCCAGCAGCCACCTAACGACAGGGACGTCGGCTCCCTATAATTCACCCCTCCACTTT
CASSHLTTGTSAPYNSPLHF
>14|NA|TRBD2|TRBJ2-1|TRBV30
TGTGCCTGGAGTGAGGGACTAGCTGTAAATGAGCAGTTCTTC
CAWSEGLAVNEQFF
>15|once|TRBD1|TRBJ2-1|TRBV27
TGTGCCAGCAGTATAGGGACAGGGGACTACAATGAGCAGTTCTTC
CASSIGTGDYNEQFF
>17|NA|NA|TRBJ1-6|TRBV19
TGTGCCAGTAGTGAGGACTCCAGAAGCTCCTATAATTCACCCCTCCACTTT
CASSEDSRSSYNSPLHF
>13|NA|NA|TRBJ1-2|TRBV10-3
TGTGCCATCAACCCCAGGCAGGAGGGGGGCTACACCTTC
CAINPRQEGGYTF
>15|many|NA|TRBJ1-4|TRBV6-1
TGTGCCAGCAGTGAATTGGAGGGGACTAATGAAAAACTGTTTTTT
CASSELEGTNEKLFF
>16|NA|TRBD2|TRBJ2-1|TRBV7-8
TGTGCCAGCAGTTTAGAGCGACTAGCTGTGTTTAATGAGCAGTTCTTC
CASSLERLAVFNEQFF
>14|NA|NA|TRBJ1-1|TRBV5-6
TGTGCCAGCAGCTTGGCCGGACAGTACACTGAAGCTTTCTTT
CASSLAGQYTEAFF
>15|NA|NA|TRBJ2-3|TRBV5-1
TGCGCCAGCAGCGCCAACGGACAGCACACAGATACGCAGTATTTT
CASSANGQHTDTQYF
>13|NA|TRBD2|TRBJ2-1|TRBV29-1
TGCAGCGTTGGGGCTAGCGGGGGGGCCGGTCTGTTCTTC
CSVGASGGAGLFF
>16|NA|TRBD1|TRBJ2-1|TRBV5-1
TGCGCCAGCAGCTTGGGGGTCGGGACAGGGACCAATGAGCAGTTCTTC
CASSLGVGTGTNEQFF
>12|NA|NA|TRBJ2-7|TRBV29-1
TGCAGCTTCAATCAGGGGTCCCACGAGCAGTACTTC
CSFNQGSHEQYF
>15|NA|TRBD1|TRBJ1-2|TRBV6-5
TGTGCCAGCAGTTCCCCGGGACAGAGTAACTATGGCTACACCTTC
CASSSPGQSNYGYTF
>13|few|NA|TRBJ1-1|TRBV29-1
TGCAGCGTTGATTTTGACAGTAACACTGAAGCTTTCTTT
CSVDFDSNTEAFF
>17|NA|TRBD2|TRBJ2-1|TRBV5-1
TGCGCCAGCTTCCCCGGGGGGCGGGGGGCCTCCAGGCGTGAGCAGTTCTTC
CASFPGGRGASRREQFF
>13|NA|NA|TRBJ1-1|TRBV11-3
TGTGCCAGCAGTTCAGGACAGTACACTGAAGCTTTCTTT
CASSSGQYTEAFF
>14|NA|NA|TRBJ1-1|TRBV6-6
TGTGCCAGCAGATCCAATGCTGGGGCCACTGAAGCTTTCTTT
CASRSNAGATEAFF
>11|few|NA|TRBJ1-1|TRBV7-9
TGTGCCAGCAGGTCAACAGGGCTGGCTTTCTTT
CASRSTGLAFF
>16|NA|TRBD1|TRBJ1-5|TRBV7-2
TGTGCCAGCAGCTCCCCCTCCGGGACAGGAGGGCAGCCCCAGCATTTT
CASSSPSGTGGQPQHF
>16|NA|TRBD2|TRBJ2-1|TRBV25-1
TGTGCCAGCAGTGGAACTAGCGGGGGGGGGTTTTATGAGCAGTTCTTC
CASSGTSGGGFYEQFF
>15|once|NA|TRBJ1-5|TRBV6-4
TGTGCCAGCAATTTCGCACTGATTAGCAATCAGCCCCAGCATTTT
CASNFALISNQPQHF
>16|NA|TRBD1|TRBJ1-5|TRBV7-8
TGTGCCAGCAGCTTAGGGCAGGGGGCGGGCAATCAGCCCCAGCATTTT
CASSLGQGAGNQPQHF
>13|NA|NA|TRBJ2-2|TRBV7-7
TGTGCCAGCAGCCCCCGAGGGGGCGGGGAGCTGTTTTTT
CASSPRGGGELFF
>16|NA|TRBD2|TRBJ2-2|TRBV2
TGTGCCAGCAGGGAACTAGCGGGGGGGCTAACCGGGGAGCTGTTTTTT
CASRELAGGLTGELFF
>18|NA|TRBD1|TRBJ1-1|TRBV5-1
TGCGCCAGCAGGGCAGGGGGCGCCGCGGGATGGGTGAACACTGAAGCTTTCTTT
CASRAGGAAGWVNTEAFF